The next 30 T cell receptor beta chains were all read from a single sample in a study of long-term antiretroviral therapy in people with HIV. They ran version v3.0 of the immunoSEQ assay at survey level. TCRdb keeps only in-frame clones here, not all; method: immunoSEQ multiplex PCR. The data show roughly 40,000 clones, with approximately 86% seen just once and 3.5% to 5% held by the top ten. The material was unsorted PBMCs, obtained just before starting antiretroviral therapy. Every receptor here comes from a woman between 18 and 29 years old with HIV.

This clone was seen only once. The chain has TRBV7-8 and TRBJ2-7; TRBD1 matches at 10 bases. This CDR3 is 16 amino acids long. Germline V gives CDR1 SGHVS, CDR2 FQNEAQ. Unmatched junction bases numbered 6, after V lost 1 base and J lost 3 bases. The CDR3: CASSLVLGQGNYEQYF. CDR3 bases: TGTGCCAGCAGCTTAGTATTGGGACAGGGGAACTACGAGCAGTACTTC.

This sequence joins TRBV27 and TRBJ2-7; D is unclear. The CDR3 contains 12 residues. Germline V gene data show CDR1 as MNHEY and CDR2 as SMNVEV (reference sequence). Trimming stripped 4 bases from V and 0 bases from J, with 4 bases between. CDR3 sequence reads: CASSSSSYEQYF. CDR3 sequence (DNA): TGTGCCAGCAGTTCGAGCTCCTACGAGCAGTACTTC.

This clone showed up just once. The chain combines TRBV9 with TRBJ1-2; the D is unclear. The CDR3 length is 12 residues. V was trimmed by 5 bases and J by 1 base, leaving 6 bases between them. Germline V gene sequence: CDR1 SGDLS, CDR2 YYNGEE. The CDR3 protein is CASRASNYGYTF. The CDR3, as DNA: TGTGCCAGCAGAGCAAGTAACTATGGCTACACCTTC.

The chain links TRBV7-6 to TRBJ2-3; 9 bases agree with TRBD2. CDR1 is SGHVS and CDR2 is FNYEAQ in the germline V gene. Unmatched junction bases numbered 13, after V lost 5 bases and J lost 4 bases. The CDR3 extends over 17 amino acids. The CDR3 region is CASSRGAAGGPADTQYF. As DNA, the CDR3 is TGTGCCAGCAGCCGAGGGGCGGCGGGAGGGCCAGCAGATACGCAGTATTTT.

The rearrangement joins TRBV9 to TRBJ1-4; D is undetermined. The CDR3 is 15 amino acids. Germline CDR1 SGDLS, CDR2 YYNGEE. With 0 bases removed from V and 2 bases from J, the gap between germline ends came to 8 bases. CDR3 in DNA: TGTGCCAGCAGCGTAGGTCACATCACTAATGAAAAACTGTTTTTT. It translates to CASSVGHITNEKLFF.

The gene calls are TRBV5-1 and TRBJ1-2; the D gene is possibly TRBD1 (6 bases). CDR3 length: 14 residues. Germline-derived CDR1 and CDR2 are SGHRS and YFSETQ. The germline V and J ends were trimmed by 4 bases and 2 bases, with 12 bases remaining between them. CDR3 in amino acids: CASSLGGANYGYTF. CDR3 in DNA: TGCGCCAGCAGCCTGGGGGGGGCAAACTATGGCTACACCTTC.

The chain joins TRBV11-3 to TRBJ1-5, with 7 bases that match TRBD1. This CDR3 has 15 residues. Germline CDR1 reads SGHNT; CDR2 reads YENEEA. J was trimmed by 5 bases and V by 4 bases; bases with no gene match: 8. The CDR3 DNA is TGTGCCAGCAGCTCGGACAGGCTCGGCGATCAGCCCCAGCATTTT. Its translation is CASSSDRLGDQPQHF.

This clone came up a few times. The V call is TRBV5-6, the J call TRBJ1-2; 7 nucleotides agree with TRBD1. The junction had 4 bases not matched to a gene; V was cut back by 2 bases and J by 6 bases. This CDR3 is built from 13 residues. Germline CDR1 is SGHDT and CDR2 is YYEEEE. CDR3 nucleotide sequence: TGTGCCAGCAGCTTAGCAGGGGGTCATGGCTACACCTTC. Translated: CASSLAGGHGYTF.

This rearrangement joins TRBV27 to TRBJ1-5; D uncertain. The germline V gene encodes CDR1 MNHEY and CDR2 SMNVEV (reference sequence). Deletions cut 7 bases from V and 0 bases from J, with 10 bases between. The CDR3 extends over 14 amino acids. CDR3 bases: TGTGCCAGCAAGACGGCAGTTAGCAATCAGCCCCAGCATTTT. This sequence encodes CASKTAVSNQPQHF.

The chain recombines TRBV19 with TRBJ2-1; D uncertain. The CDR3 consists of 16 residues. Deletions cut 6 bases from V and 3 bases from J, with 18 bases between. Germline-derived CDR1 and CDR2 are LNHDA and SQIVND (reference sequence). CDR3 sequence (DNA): TGTGCCAGTAGCCTTACAATACAGCCTCTCTACAATGAGCAGTTCTTC. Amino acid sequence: CASSLTIQPLYNEQFF.

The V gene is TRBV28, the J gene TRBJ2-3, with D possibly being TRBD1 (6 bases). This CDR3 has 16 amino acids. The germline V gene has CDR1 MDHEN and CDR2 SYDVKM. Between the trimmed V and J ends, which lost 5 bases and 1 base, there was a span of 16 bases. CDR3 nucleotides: TGTGCCAGCAGTCCTACAGGGAACACCCGCACAGATACGCAGTATTTT. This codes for CASSPTGNTRTDTQYF.

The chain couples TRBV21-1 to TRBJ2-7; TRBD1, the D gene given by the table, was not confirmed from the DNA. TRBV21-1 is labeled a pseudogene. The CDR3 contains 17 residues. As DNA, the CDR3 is TGTGCCAGCAGTAAAGACAGGGCTGTCCCCGTGGGGGACGAGCAGTACTTC. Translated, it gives CASSKDRAVPVGDEQYF.

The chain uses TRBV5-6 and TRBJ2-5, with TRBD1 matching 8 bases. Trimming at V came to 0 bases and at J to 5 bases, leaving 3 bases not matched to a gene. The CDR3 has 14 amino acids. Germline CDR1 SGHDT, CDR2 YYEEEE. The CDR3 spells CASSLEDRAETQYF. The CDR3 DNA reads TGTGCCAGCAGCTTGGAGGACAGGGCCGAGACCCAGTACTTC.

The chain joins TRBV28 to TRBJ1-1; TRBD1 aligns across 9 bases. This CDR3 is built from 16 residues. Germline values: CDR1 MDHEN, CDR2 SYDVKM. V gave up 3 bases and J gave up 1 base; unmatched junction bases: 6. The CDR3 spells CASSLWGDRENTEAFF. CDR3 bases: TGTGCCAGCAGTTTGTGGGGGGACAGGGAGAACACTGAAGCTTTCTTT. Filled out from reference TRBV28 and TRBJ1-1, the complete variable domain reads DVKVTQSSRYLVKRTGEKVFLECVQDMDHENMFWYRQDPGLGLRLIYFSYDVKMKEKGDIPEGYSVSREKKERFSLILESASTNQTSMYLCASSLWGDRENTEAFFGQGTRLTVV.

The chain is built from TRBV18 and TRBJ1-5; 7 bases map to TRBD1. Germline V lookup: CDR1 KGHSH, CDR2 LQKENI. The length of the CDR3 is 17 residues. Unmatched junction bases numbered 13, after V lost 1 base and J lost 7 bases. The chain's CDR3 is CASSPLHRRGGTQPQHF. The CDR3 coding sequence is TGTGCCAGCTCACCACTCCACCGAAGAGGGGGCACGCAGCCCCAGCATTTT.

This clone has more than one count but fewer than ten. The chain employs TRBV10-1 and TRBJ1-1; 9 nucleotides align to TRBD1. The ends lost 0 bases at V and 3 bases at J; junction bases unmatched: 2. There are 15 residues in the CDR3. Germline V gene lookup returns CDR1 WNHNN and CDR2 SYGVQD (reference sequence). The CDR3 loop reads CASSESRTGDTEAFF. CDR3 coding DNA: TGCGCCAGCAGTGAGTCACGGACAGGGGACACTGAAGCTTTCTTT.

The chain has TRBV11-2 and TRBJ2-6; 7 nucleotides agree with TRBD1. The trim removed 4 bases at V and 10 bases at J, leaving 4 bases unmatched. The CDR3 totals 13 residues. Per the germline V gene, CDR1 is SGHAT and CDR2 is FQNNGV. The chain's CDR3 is CASSYDRENVLTF. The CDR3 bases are TGTGCCAGCAGCTACGACAGGGAAAACGTCCTGACTTTC.

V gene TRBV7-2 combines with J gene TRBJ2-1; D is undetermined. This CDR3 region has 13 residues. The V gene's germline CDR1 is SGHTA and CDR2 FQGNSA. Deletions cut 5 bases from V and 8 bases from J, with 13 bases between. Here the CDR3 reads CASSRHPLDEQFF. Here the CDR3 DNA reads TGTGCCAGCAGCCGACACCCATTAGATGAGCAGTTCTTC. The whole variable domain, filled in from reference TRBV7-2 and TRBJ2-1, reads GAGVSQSPSNKVTEKGKDVELRCDPISGHTALYWYRQSLGQGLEFLIYFQGNSAPDKSGLPSDRFSAERTGGSVSTLTIQRTQQEDSAVYLCASSRHPLDEQFFGPGTRLTVL.

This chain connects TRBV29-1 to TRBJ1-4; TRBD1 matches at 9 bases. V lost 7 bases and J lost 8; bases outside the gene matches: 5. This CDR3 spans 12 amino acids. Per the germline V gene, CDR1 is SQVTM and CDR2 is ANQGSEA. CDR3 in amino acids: CSAGQGREKLFF. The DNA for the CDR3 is TGCAGCGCGGGACAGGGAAGGGAAAAACTGTTTTTT.

Written as DNA, the CDR3 is TGTGCCAGCAGTGGCAGGGGGGGTACTGAAGCTTTCTTT. It translates to CASSGRGGTEAFF. The V gene is TRBV2, the J gene TRBJ1-1, with 7 nucleotides matching TRBD1. Per the germline V gene, CDR1 is SNHLY and CDR2 is FYNNEI. CDR3 length: 13 amino acids. The junction had 4 bases not matched to a gene; V was cut back by 4 bases and J by 5 bases.

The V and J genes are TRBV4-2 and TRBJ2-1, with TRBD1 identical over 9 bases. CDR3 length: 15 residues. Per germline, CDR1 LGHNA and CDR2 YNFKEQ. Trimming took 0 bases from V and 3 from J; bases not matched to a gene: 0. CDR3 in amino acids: CASSQETGGYNEQFF. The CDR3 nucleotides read TGTGCCAGCAGCCAAGAGACAGGGGGCTACAATGAGCAGTTCTTC.

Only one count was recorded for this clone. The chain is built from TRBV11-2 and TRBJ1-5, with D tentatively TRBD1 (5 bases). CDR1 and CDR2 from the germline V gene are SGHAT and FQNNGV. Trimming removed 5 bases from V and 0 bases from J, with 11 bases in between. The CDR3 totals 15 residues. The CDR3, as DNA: TGTGCCAGCAGCGGGGACGGAGCTAGCAATCAGCCCCAGCATTTT. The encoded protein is CASSGDGASNQPQHF.

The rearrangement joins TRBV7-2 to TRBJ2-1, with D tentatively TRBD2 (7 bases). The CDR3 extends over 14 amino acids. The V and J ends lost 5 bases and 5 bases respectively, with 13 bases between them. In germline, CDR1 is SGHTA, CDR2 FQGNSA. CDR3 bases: TGTGCCAGCAGCGGGGGGGCGGACCACAATGAGCAGTTCTTC. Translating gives CASSGGADHNEQFF. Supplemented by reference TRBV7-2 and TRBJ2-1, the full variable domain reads GAGVSQSPSNKVTEKGKDVELRCDPISGHTALYWYRQSLGQGLEFLIYFQGNSAPDKSGLPSDRFSAERTGGSVSTLTIQRTQQEDSAVYLCASSGGADHNEQFFGPGTRLTVL.

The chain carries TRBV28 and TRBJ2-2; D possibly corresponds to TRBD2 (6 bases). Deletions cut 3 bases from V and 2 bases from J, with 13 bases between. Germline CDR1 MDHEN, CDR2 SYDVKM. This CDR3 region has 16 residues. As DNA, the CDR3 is TGTGCCAGCAGTTTGGGAATAGCGGCCAACACCGGGGAGCTGTTTTTT. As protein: CASSLGIAANTGELFF.

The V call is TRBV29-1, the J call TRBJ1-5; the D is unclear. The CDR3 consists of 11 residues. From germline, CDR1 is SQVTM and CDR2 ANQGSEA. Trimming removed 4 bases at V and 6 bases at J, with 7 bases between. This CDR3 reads CSVAGPQPQHF. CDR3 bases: TGCAGCGTTGCGGGCCCTCAGCCCCAGCATTTT.

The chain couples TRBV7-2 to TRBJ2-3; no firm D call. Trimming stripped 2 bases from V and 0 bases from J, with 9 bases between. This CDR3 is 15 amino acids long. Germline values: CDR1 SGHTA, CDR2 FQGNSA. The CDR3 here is CASSLSPISTDTQYF. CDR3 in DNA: TGTGCCAGCAGCTTATCGCCAATCAGCACAGATACGCAGTATTTT. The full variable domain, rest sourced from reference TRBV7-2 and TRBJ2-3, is GAGVSQSPSNKVTEKGKDVELRCDPISGHTALYWYRQSLGQGLEFLIYFQGNSAPDKSGLPSDRFSAERTGGSVSTLTIQRTQQEDSAVYLCASSLSPISTDTQYFGPGTRLTVL.

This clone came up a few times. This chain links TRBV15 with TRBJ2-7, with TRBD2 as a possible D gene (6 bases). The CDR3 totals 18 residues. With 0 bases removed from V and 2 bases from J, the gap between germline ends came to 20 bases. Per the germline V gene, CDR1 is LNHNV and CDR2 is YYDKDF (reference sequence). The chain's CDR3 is CATSRDQPAGKGPYEQYF. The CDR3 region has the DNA TGTGCCACCAGCAGAGATCAGCCAGCGGGCAAGGGGCCCTACGAGCAGTACTTC.

The CDR3 nucleotides are TGTGCCAGCAGCACACCGACCTCGGGACTAGCGGGAGGTTTAAATGAGCAGTTCTTC. This codes for CASSTPTSGLAGGLNEQFF. The chain carries TRBV27 and TRBJ2-1; TRBD2 matches 15 bases. The V segment lost 6 bases and the J segment 7 bases; nucleotides outside the gene matches: 16. CDR1 and CDR2 from the germline V gene are MNHEY and SMNVEV (reference sequence). The CDR3 loop spans 19 amino acids.

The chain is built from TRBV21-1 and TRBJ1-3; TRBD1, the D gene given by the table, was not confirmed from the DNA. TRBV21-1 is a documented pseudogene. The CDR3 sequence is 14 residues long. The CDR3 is CATALIHSGNTIYF. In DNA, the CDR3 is TGTGCCACTGCCCTTATACATTCTGGAAACACCATATATTTT.

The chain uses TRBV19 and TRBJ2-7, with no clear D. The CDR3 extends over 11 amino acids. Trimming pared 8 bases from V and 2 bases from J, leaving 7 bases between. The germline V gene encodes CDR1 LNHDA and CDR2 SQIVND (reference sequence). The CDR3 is CASGYAYEQYF. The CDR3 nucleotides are TGTGCCAGTGGGTACGCCTACGAGCAGTACTTC.